This is a list of T cell receptor beta chains from one sample in a study of early T cells in non-severe SARS-CoV-2 infection. One entry per CDR3 protein results from TCRdb running MiXCR on the 5' RACE reads. Among roughly 70,000 distinct CDR3 sequences, roughly an eighth were seen once, and the ten largest hold about 7.7%. The sample consisted of whole blood. Receptors originate from an adult who was a healthcare worker with PCR-confirmed SARS-CoV-2 infection or an uninfected control (not recorded which). Each CDR3 is given with its conserved first and last residue. Fields, in order: clone size, J gene, V gene, D gene, CDR3 protein, CDR3 DNA. D genes are given only for firm matches. Rows may omit the clone size; those that give it use once, few, many or a size class.

>few|TRBJ2-1|TRBV20-1|TRBD2
CSARVSLAGDSYNEQFF
TGCAGTGCTAGAGTTTCCCTAGCGGGAGACTCCTACAATGAGCAGTTCTTC
>few|TRBJ2-3|TRBV5-6|-
CASSFTSTHTDTQYF
TGTGCCAGCAGCTTTACTAGCACTCACACAGATACGCAGTATTTT
>many|TRBJ2-1|TRBV10-3|TRBD2
CAIRGTSGRAGNEQFF
TGTGCCATCAGGGGGACTAGCGGGAGGGCCGGAAATGAGCAGTTCTTC
>many|TRBJ2-1|TRBV6-5|TRBD2
CASSSSGTTYNEQFF
TGTGCCAGCAGCTCTAGCGGGACTACCTACAATGAGCAGTTCTTC
>few|TRBJ2-5|TRBV6-1|TRBD2
CASSEEGLIGETQYF
TGTGCCAGCAGTGAAGAGGGACTAATCGGAGAGACCCAGTACTTC
>few|TRBJ2-1|TRBV28|TRBD1
CASRTGGFYNEQFF
TGTGCCAGCAGGACAGGGGGCTTCTACAATGAGCAGTTCTTC
>-|TRBJ2-1|TRBV7-9|TRBD2
CASSAGTSAVQFF
TGTGCCAGCAGCGCCGGGACTAGCGCCGTCCAGTTCTTC
>many|TRBJ2-7|TRBV10-3|-
CAISESAQSSYEQYF
TGTGCCATCAGTGAGTCAGCCCAGAGCTCCTACGAGCAGTACTTC
>-|TRBJ2-2|TRBV10-2|TRBD2
CASSEPSGTNTGELFF
TGCGCCAGCAGTGAGCCTAGCGGAACGAACACCGGGGAGCTGTTTTTT
>few|TRBJ1-1|TRBV9|-
CASSATGNTEAFF
TGTGCCAGCAGCGCGACAGGGAACACTGAAGCTTTCTTT
>many|TRBJ2-3|TRBV29-1|-
CSVEVETDSTDTQYF
TGCAGCGTTGAAGTAGAAACAGATAGCACAGATACGCAGTATTTT
>many|TRBJ2-7|TRBV28|-
CASTIRGHSYEQYF
TGTGCCAGCACCATCAGGGGCCACTCCTACGAGCAGTACTTC
>many|TRBJ1-5|TRBV6-2/TRBV6-3|TRBD1
CASRDLGQYNQPQHF
TGTGCCAGCAGAGATCTGGGACAGTACAATCAGCCCCAGCATTTT
>-|TRBJ1-6|TRBV9|-
CASSFPNSPLHF
TGTGCCAGCAGCTTCCCCAATTCACCCCTCCACTTT
>-|TRBJ1-1|TRBV28|-
CASSPNRAGTEAFF
TGTGCCAGCAGTCCCAACAGGGCGGGCACTGAAGCTTTCTTT
>many|TRBJ1-1|TRBV11-2|-
CASSLVSNTEAFF
TGTGCCAGCAGCTTAGTCTCGAACACTGAAGCTTTCTTT
>-|TRBJ2-1|TRBV5-6|-
CASSEGPQSSYNEQFF
TGTGCCAGCAGCGAAGGACCCCAGAGCTCCTACAATGAGCAGTTCTTC
>-|TRBJ2-1|TRBV12-3/TRBV12-4|-
CASTILNEQFF
TGTGCCAGCACTATTTTGAATGAGCAGTTCTTC
>few|TRBJ2-3|TRBV3-1|TRBD2
CASSLASGRARDTQYF
TGTGCCAGCAGCCTTGCGAGCGGGAGGGCGAGAGATACGCAGTATTTT
>few|TRBJ2-3|TRBV28|-
CASSLMGPGDTQYF
TGTGCCAGCAGTTTAATGGGCCCGGGGGATACGCAGTATTTT